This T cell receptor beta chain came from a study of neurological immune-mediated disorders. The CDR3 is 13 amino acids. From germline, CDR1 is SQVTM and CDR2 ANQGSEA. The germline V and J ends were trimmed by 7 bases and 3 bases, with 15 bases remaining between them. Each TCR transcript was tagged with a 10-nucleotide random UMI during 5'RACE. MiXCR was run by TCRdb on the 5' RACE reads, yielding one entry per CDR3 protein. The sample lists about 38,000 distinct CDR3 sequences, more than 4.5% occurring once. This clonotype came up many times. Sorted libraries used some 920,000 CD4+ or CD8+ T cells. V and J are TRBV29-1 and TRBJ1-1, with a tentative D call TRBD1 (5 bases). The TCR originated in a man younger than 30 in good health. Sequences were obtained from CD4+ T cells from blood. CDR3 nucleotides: TGCAGCGGGACGTGGGGCAGGGACACTGAAGCTTTCTTT. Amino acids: CSGTWGRDTEAFF.